The 20 T cell receptor beta chains given below trace back to one sample, sequenced in a study of cytomegalovirus exposure and HLA in healthy donors. The PCR used 60 Vbeta and 13 Jbeta primers. The method was immunoSEQ multiplex PCR; TCRdb's version includes in-frame clones alone and lacks a portion of them. Of tens of thousands of clones listed, just under 80% are singletons. The sequencing input was PBMCs. Receptors were obtained from a man aged 40-49 years in good health and CMV-seronegative.

J is TRBJ1-5 and V is TRBV10-2; possibly TRBD1 for D (5 bases). V lost 3 bases and J lost 2, with 14 bases in between. The CDR3 extends over 16 amino acids. Per the germline V gene, CDR1 is WSHSY and CDR2 is SAAADI. The CDR3 DNA follows: TGCGCCAGCAGTGAAACCGGGCCCAGGGGCAATCAGCCCCAGCATTTT. Translating it yields CASSETGPRGNQPQHF.

This clone was picked up a small number of times. The chain carries TRBV4-1 and TRBJ2-2; 16 bases fit TRBD2. This CDR3 spans 20 amino acids. The V gene end was trimmed by 3 bases and the J gene end by 5 bases; junction bases not matched to a gene: 12. CDR1 and CDR2 from the germline V gene are MGHRA and YSYEKL. The CDR3 nucleotides are TGCGCCAGCAGCCACCTCTCGGGACTAGCGGGGGGGCTGAGAACCGGGGAGCTGTTTTTT. Translation: CASSHLSGLAGGLRTGELFF.

This clone was found once. This chain links TRBV5-6 with TRBJ2-5, with 14 positions matching TRBD2. From germline, CDR1 is SGHDT and CDR2 YYEEEE. CDR3 length: 16 amino acids. The ends lost 4 bases at V and 4 bases at J; junction bases unmatched: 6. The CDR3 sequence: CASSGGTSGRGETQYF. The CDR3 DNA sequence: TGTGCCAGCAGCGGCGGGACTAGCGGGAGAGGAGAGACCCAGTACTTC.

This rearrangement joins TRBV7-9 to TRBJ2-1; D possibly corresponds to TRBD2 (5 bases). The CDR3 is 15 amino acids. CDR1 is SEHNR, CDR2 FQNEAQ, per germline (reference sequence). Deletions cut 5 bases from V and 3 bases from J, with 14 bases between. In DNA form, the CDR3 reads TGTGCCAGCAGCCATGCTAGCATTGTCTACAATGAGCAGTTCTTC. Translating gives CASSHASIVYNEQFF. The entire variable domain, with the rest obtained from reference TRBV7-9 and TRBJ2-1, is as follows: DTGVSQNPRHKITKRGQNVTFRCDPISEHNRLYWYRQTLGQGPEFLTYFQNEAQLEKSRLLSDRFSAERPKGSFSTLEIQRTEQGDSAMYLCASSHASIVYNEQFFGPGTRLTVL.

The chain joins TRBV14 to TRBJ2-1; tentatively, D is TRBD2 (5 bases). The CDR3 consists of 16 residues. Trimming left V 5 bases short and J 7 bases short, with 21 bases between. CDR1 is SGHDN and CDR2 is FVKESK in the germline V gene. The CDR3 loop reads CASSSPSGRVTNEQFF. In DNA form, the CDR3 reads TGTGCCAGCAGCTCCCCCTCGGGAAGGGTGACTAATGAGCAGTTCTTC.

This chain joins TRBV5-1 and TRBJ2-1; 13 bases fit TRBD2. V trimming: 4 bases; J trimming: 6 bases; junction bases outside the gene matches: 7. CDR1 and CDR2 from the germline V gene are SGHRS and YFSETQ. The CDR3 contains 16 residues. CDR3 in DNA: TGCGCCAGCAGCGTTACCGGGACTAGCGGGACCAATGAGCAGTTCTTC. This encodes CASSVTGTSGTNEQFF.

The chain links TRBV7-2 to TRBJ2-1; a weak D match, TRBD2 (5 bases). Trimming took off 5 bases at V and 9 bases at J, with 11 bases between the two ends. CDR1 is SGHTA and CDR2 is FQGNSA in the germline V gene. CDR3 length: 12 residues. CDR3 sequence reads: CASSLRDTEQFF. DNA for the CDR3: TGTGCCAGCAGCCTCCGGGATACTGAGCAGTTCTTC.

The chain is built from TRBV7-2 and TRBJ1-1; D is unclear. This CDR3 is 14 amino acids long. Trimming removed 2 bases at V and 1 base at J, with 8 bases between. Germline CDR1 reads SGHTA; CDR2 reads FQGNSA. CDR3 bases: TGTGCCAGCAGCTTACCCCCCCGGAACACTGAAGCTTTCTTT. It translates to CASSLPPRNTEAFF.

CDR3 DNA: TGTGCCAGCAGCTTAGCTCCGTTGACTAGCGGGGGGACTCTTAACACCGGGGAGCTGTTTTTT. Amino acids: CASSLAPLTSGGTLNTGELFF. V gene TRBV7-2 combines with J gene TRBJ2-2; 13 bases match TRBD2. The V segment lost 0 bases and the J segment 2 bases; nucleotides outside the gene matches: 12. The germline V gene has CDR1 SGHTA and CDR2 FQGNSA. The CDR3 runs 21 residues.

This chain uses TRBV7-2 with TRBJ2-6; 7 positions match TRBD1. Germline V CDR1 and CDR2: SGHTA, FQGNSA. Trimming cost V 5 bases and J 4 bases; bases outside gene matches: 11. This CDR3 comprises 17 residues. The CDR3 DNA reads TGTGCCAGCAGCCCCCATCAACAGGGGACCGGGGCCAACGTCCTGACTTTC. It is translated as CASSPHQQGTGANVLTF. The whole variable domain, filled in from reference TRBV7-2 and TRBJ2-6, reads GAGVSQSPSNKVTEKGKDVELRCDPISGHTALYWYRQSLGQGLEFLIYFQGNSAPDKSGLPSDRFSAERTGGSVSTLTIQRTQQEDSAVYLCASSPHQQGTGANVLTFGAGSRLTVL.

The chain uses TRBV28 and TRBJ2-1; D gene ambiguous. The germline V gene has CDR1 MDHEN and CDR2 SYDVKM. V lost 4 bases, J lost 8 bases, and 9 bases lay in between. This CDR3 contains 12 residues. CDR3 in amino acids: CASSSVFYEQFF. CDR3 nucleotide sequence: TGTGCCAGCAGTTCAGTTTTCTATGAGCAGTTCTTC.

The chain combines TRBV12-5 with TRBJ1-1; 7 bases agree with TRBD1. From germline, CDR1 is LGHNT and CDR2 FRNRAP. The CDR3 sequence is 17 residues long. Unmatched junction bases numbered 9, after V lost 1 base and J lost 1 base. The DNA for the CDR3 is TGTGCTAGTGGTTTGGGGCCTAAGGACAGGACGAACACTGAAGCTTTCTTT. It specifies CASGLGPKDRTNTEAFF.

The chain joins TRBV9 to TRBJ1-4, with a tentative D call TRBD1 (6 bases). Trimming took off 0 bases at V and 7 bases at J, with 13 bases between the two ends. Per germline, CDR1 SGDLS and CDR2 YYNGEE. The CDR3 consists of 15 residues. CDR3 residues: CASSVEGDLSEKLFF. CDR3 coding DNA: TGTGCCAGCAGCGTAGAGGGGGACCTGTCTGAAAAACTGTTTTTT.

V and J are TRBV18 and TRBJ1-1; tentative D call: TRBD1 (5 bases). Germline values: CDR1 KGHSH, CDR2 LQKENI. Trimming removed 6 bases at V and 0 bases at J, with 17 bases between. The CDR3 runs to 16 residues. The CDR3 loop reads CASSPRGGRVNTEAFF. Written as DNA, the CDR3 is TGTGCCAGCTCCCCCCGGGGGGGGAGGGTGAACACTGAAGCTTTCTTT.

The chain has TRBV7-6 and TRBJ1-2, with 8 bases lining up with TRBD1. The V segment lost 8 bases and the J segment 4 bases; nucleotides outside the gene matches: 9. This CDR3 region has 14 residues. The germline gives CDR1 SGHVS, CDR2 FNYEAQ. The CDR3 spells CASQEAGGSYGYTF. CDR3 bases: TGTGCCAGCCAAGAGGCAGGGGGCTCCTATGGCTACACCTTC.

The V call is TRBV18, the J call TRBJ1-1; 8 bases map to TRBD1. After removal of 6 bases from V and 5 bases from J, the junction contained 11 bases not matched to a gene. Germline V gives CDR1 KGHSH, CDR2 LQKENI. The CDR3 covers 15 residues. CDR3 nucleotides: TGTGCCAGCTCGTCCAAGGACAGGGCCGGGACTGAAGCTTTCTTT. The encoded protein is CASSSKDRAGTEAFF.

The chain carries TRBV5-7 and TRBJ2-2, with D perhaps matching TRBD2 (6 bases). TRBV5-7 qualifies as an ORF whose function is uncertain. Trimming removed 4 bases from V and 6 bases from J, with 19 bases in between. CDR3 length: 16 residues. The CDR3 here is CASSRGTGFSAGELFF. The CDR3 DNA reads TGTGCCAGCAGCCGGGGGACGGGATTCTCGGCCGGGGAGCTGTTTTTT.

This chain links TRBV2 with TRBJ2-1, with TRBD2 matching over 9 bases. The CDR3 is 15 residues long. V shed 6 bases, J shed 5 bases, and the junction held 8 bases outside the gene matches. CDR1 is SNHLY, CDR2 FYNNEI, per germline. As DNA, the CDR3 is TGTGCCAGCAGCGATAGCGGGGGTCTCCACAATGAGCAGTTCTTC. Translated, it gives CASSDSGGLHNEQFF.

V gene TRBV7-9 combines with J gene TRBJ2-5; 9 bases agree with TRBD2. The DNA end lines up better with TRBJ2-7; the J call may be wrong. Germline V gives CDR1 SEHNR, CDR2 FQNEAQ (reference sequence). The CDR3 runs 18 residues. CDR3 sequence: CASTLGKAGGSISYEQYF. For the CDR3, the DNA is TGTGCCAGCACCCTGGGGAAAGCGGGAGGCAGTATCTCCTACGAGCAGTACTTC.

J is TRBJ2-3 and V is TRBV25-1, with TRBD1 as a possible D gene (6 bases). V lost 3 bases and J lost 0, with 13 bases in between. CDR1 and CDR2 from the germline V gene are MGHDK and SYGVNS. The CDR3 consists of 16 residues. This chain's CDR3 is CASSDLTGLSTDTQYF. The CDR3 DNA sequence: TGTGCCAGCAGTGATTTGACAGGCCTCAGCACAGATACGCAGTATTTT.